Shown below are 3 T cell receptor beta chains from a single sample sequenced in a study of T-cell reconstitution after alpha-beta-depleted transplantation in children. Construction of the TCRbeta library involved unique molecular identifiers. TCRdb reanalysed the PCR reads using MiXCR and keeps one entry per CDR3 protein. The data show about 420,000 distinct CDR3 sequences, roughly 17% seen once. Here the sequenced sample was PBMCs, mostly from graft donor cells, taken 360 days after TCRalphabeta/CD19-depleted stem cell transplant. These receptors all stem from a boy in the first two years of life who had a stem cell transplant for Wiskott-Aldrich syndrome, so the T cells may come from the graft donor.

The table lists this clonotype with a few counts. The gene calls are TRBV10-3 and TRBJ2-4; tentatively, D is TRBD1 (6 bases). Germline CDR1 is ENHRY and CDR2 is SYGVKD. Trimming shortened V by 0 bases and J by 5 bases, and 14 bases separated the two germline ends. This CDR3 region has 16 residues. The CDR3 sequence: CAISESPDRSQNIQYF. The DNA for the CDR3 is TGTGCCATCAGTGAGTCTCCCGACAGGTCTCAAAACATTCAGTACTTC.

This clonotype was detected only a few times. In DNA form, the CDR3 reads TGTGCCAGCAGCCGACAGGTCTCCTACAATGAGCAGTTCTTC. Protein: CASSRQVSYNEQFF. V is TRBV5-4 and J is TRBJ2-1, with D maybe TRBD1 (6 bases). The CDR3 totals 14 residues. V was trimmed by 4 bases and J by 0 bases, leaving 8 bases between them. Germline assignment: CDR1 SGHNT and CDR2 YYREEE (reference sequence).

This clonotype was picked up a small number of times. The chain employs TRBV4-3 and TRBJ2-2, with D perhaps TRBD2 (6 bases). Per the germline V gene, CDR1 is LGHNA and CDR2 is YSLEER. CDR3 length: 16 residues. Trimming cost V 0 bases and J 3 bases, with 11 bases left between them. The CDR3 loop reads CASSQDGGTDTGELFF. CDR3 nucleotide sequence: TGCGCCAGCAGCCAAGATGGGGGGACCGACACCGGGGAGCTGTTTTTT.